The rows below give T cell receptor beta chains drawn from one sample of a study of blood T cell repertoires in COVID-19. Repertoires were generated with immunoSEQ multiplex PCR, while TCRdb's copy carries only in-frame clones and drops some. The data hold fewer than 90,000 clones, with nearly 80% observed a single time. Sequencing input: peripheral blood. These receptors all come from a man between 65 and 80 years old with COVID-19, enrolled during active disease. The conserved cysteine and the conserved F or W are not part of the CDR3 here. The order of the fields is CDR3 protein, J gene, clone size, V gene. Only part of the rows carry a size: once, few, many, or a class if the clone is expanded.

ASRQGTVHEQY TRBJ2-7 few TRBV7-2
ASSLEAYYGYT TRBJ1-2 . TRBV11-2
ASSLYAGRRDTEAF TRBJ1-1 . TRBV27
ASSLRQGDGYT TRBJ1-2 once TRBV7-2
ASGLIPDKITYGYT TRBJ1-2 . TRBV12-5
SVGLSLNTEAF TRBJ1-1 . TRBV29-1
ASSLQVTGTYEQY TRBJ2-7 . TRBV11-2
ASSVSGTGYSYEQY TRBJ2-7 . TRBV11-2
ASRLITGGSTNEKLF TRBJ1-4 . TRBV12-2
ASSLVLQETQY TRBJ2-5 . TRBV7-2
ASKNSGQASREQY TRBJ2-7 . TRBV5-1
ASNTGTGGRQPQH TRBJ1-5 few TRBV28
ASSQYSNQPQH TRBJ1-5 . TRBV4-1
ASSEAHREGNTIY TRBJ1-3 . TRBV2
ASSRLGQSSGNTIY TRBJ1-3 . TRBV7-2
AISVEGSDANVLT TRBJ2-6 . TRBV10-3
ASRNGITGAPSPLH TRBJ1-6 . TRBV27
ASSLFGATLQETQY TRBJ2-5 . TRBV11-3
ASSLLGGHTDTQY TRBJ2-3 . TRBV11-3
ASSGDRVSTNEKLF TRBJ1-4 . TRBV5-6
ASSPQGQGSGNTIY TRBJ1-3 . TRBV18
ATSDLDRGLSEQF TRBJ2-1 few TRBV24-1
ASSLTGGISDQPQH TRBJ1-5 . TRBV5-4
ASSVGAGGTYGYT TRBJ1-2 . TRBV9
ASSTGTNTEAF TRBJ1-1 . TRBV2
ASSLAGGSPLH TRBJ1-6 . TRBV5-1
ASSEVRNTEAF TRBJ1-1 . TRBV7-6
ASSLRPTGLSYEQY TRBJ2-7 once TRBV5-1
ASSPRTSRGSTDTQY TRBJ2-3 . TRBV18
ASSAGGSGGTEAF TRBJ1-1 . TRBV5-4
ASSYLQGIDGYT TRBJ1-2 . TRBV6-5
ASSLVGSRGTEAF TRBJ1-1 . TRBV5-1
ASSQGSGGKTEAF TRBJ1-1 . TRBV4-3
ASSRTLGHYGGYT TRBJ1-2 . TRBV11-2
ASSYLGGGGGYT TRBJ1-2 once TRBV6-2/TRBV6-3
ASSLNPLAGQPQH TRBJ1-5 . TRBV27
ASSFGGAGNTIY TRBJ1-3 . TRBV28
ASSQGAGGLEWQY TRBJ2-7 once TRBV4-3
ASSYKTGPTYEQY TRBJ2-7 . TRBV6-2/TRBV6-3